This T cell receptor (beta chain) was documented in a study of T cell changes during pregnancy in multiple sclerosis (dated by TCRdb to the late 2010s). The study in broad terms: In women with multiple sclerosis, the researchers looked at how the T cell repertoire shifted as pregnancy progressed.

The library was produced with the immunoSEQ multiplex PCR assay. Here the immuneACCESS table is served through TCRdb, limited to in-frame sequences with V and J called. Missing clones are a known gap in these copies; in checked studies unresolved V genes cover under half, and the rest lacks a known reason. The sample table records around 100,000 clones; 92% of these occur just once. Just under 2% of the sample goes to the ten largest clones. Note on this clone: The antigen this receptor binds is unknown. No base quality values were provided; no much bigger clone lies one nucleotide off.

Its CDR3 holds 16 amino acids, cysteine through phenylalanine. The DNA shown is the 48-base CDR3, in frame from base 1. Germline trimming amounts to 6 bases on V and 5 bases on J, with 13 as the count of junction bases outside the gene matches. CDR1 and CDR2 are read off the germline V gene (reference sequence) as SEHNR and FQNEAQ. This TCR derives from a female donor with multiple sclerosis, enrolled in a pregnancy study. This chain joins TRBV7-9 to TRBJ1-1, with 9 bases aligning to TRBD1. This material consisted of peripheral blood, taken after pregnancy. The CDR3 corresponds to CASSFTGGGFGTEAFF. The DNA sequence is given as TGTGCCAGCAGTTTTACAGGGGGCGGTTTTGGGACTGAAGCTTTCTTT.